Listed below are T cell receptor beta chains from one sample, sequenced in a study of T-cell memory formation after mild COVID-19. TCRdb independently ran MiXCR on the 5' RACE reads; one entry per CDR3 protein. The sample consists of 350,000 to 500,000 distinct CDR3 sequences, over 15% of them appearing once. Sequenced material: PBMCs or a T cell subset sorted from them (not recorded which). The receptors originated from a man aged 18 to 29 who had mild COVID-19 (a few samples of this study predate the infection). Cell type and time point are not known. CDR3s include the opening cysteine and the closing phenylalanine or tryptophan.

>TRBV7-9
CASSLPGQGAAYNEQFF
>TRBV5-5
CASSLESSGYGYTF
>TRBV12-3/TRBV12-4
CASSLDGRNQPQHF
>TRBV4-1
CASSLKTWRLDTEAFF
>TRBV6-6
CASSREGQNNIQYF
>TRBV10-2
CASRLAATDTQYF
>TRBV10-3
CATSGLGSPEKLFF
>TRBV29-1
CSVEADTQYF
>TRBV12-3/TRBV12-4
CASKTRGNSGELFF
>TRBV11-2
CASRPVSGTEETQYF
>TRBV20-1
CSARGGQGAPGWSYNEQFF
>TRBV7-8
CASSLVGSVLSGELFF
>TRBV4-1
CASSQGDRGYNEQFF
>TRBV19
CASSITTISPLHF
>TRBV11-2
CASTHSGLSPADTQYF
>TRBV4-1
CASSQDPRGRTEAFF
>TRBV10-1
CASSEYQTSYEQYF
>TRBV3-1
CASSQDWNTGELFF
>TRBV10-3
CAISEAPGLARGVTGELFF
>TRBV2
CASSEDIYTEAFF
>TRBV7-9
CASSQGIWGDEQFF
>TRBV9
CASSVDDNQPQHF
>TRBV29-1
CSVVSPGMNTEAFF
>TRBV4-3
CASSQGTGGYNEQFF
>TRBV20-1
CSARPPRGSGNEKLFF
>TRBV4-1
CASSPVGSDTQYF
>TRBV5-1
CASSRGLAGGLNEQFF
>TRBV10-3
CAISDQGGQETQYF
>TRBV6-8
CASSVRQETQYF
>TRBV2
CASGTTSDNEQFF
>TRBV3-1
CASSQKLAYEQYF
>TRBV20-1
CSANRDESTDTQYF
>TRBV29-1
CSVEVVAGTANTEAFF
>TRBV19
CASKRGSTEAFF
>TRBV9
CASSVATQGIPSGETQYF